This note documents a single T cell receptor beta chain sequence. Its antigen is not identified. These data come from a study of graft-versus-host responses after intestinal transplantation. The wider study: Every recipient had anti-thymocyte globulin induction and about three years of tacrolimus plus steroids. Points from the study as a whole: Analysis identified GvH clones in recipient marrow, with some appearing first in ileum or blood.

Germline V CDR1 and CDR2: SNHLY, FYNNEI. The V and J ends lost 4 bases and 5 bases respectively, with 14 bases between them. This CDR3 is 15 amino acids long. The table came from immunoSEQ multiplex PCR; TCRdb's copy has only in-frame clones and leaves some out. The sample records some 96,000 clones, approximately 90% being singletons. This receptor was taken from a human patient who received an intestinal transplant, so some T cells may come from the graft donor. Sequencing was performed on PBMCs, taken roughly 68 weeks after intestinal transplant. The chain couples TRBV2 to TRBJ2-2, with D possibly being TRBD1 (5 bases). The CDR3 reads CASSGFQGITGELFF. The CDR3 DNA sequence: TGTGCCAGCAGTGGGTTCCAGGGAATAACCGGGGAGCTGTTTTTT. Using reference TRBV2 and TRBJ2-2 for the parts outside the CDR3, the full variable domain is EPEVTQTPSHQVTQMGQEVILRCVPISNHLYFYWYRQILGQKVEFLVSFYNNEISEKSEIFDDQFSVERPDGSNFTLKIRSTKLEDSAMYFCASSGFQGITGELFFGEGSRLTVL.